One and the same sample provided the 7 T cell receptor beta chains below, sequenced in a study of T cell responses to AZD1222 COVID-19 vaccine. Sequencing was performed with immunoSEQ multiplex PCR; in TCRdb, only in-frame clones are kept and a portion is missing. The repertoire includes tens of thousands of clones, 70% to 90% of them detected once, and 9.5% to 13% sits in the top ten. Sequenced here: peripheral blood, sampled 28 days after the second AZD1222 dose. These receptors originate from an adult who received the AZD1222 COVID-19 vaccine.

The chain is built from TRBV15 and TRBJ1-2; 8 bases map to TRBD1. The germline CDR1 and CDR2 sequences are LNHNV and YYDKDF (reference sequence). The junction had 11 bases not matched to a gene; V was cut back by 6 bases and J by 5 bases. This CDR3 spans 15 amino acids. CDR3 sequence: CATRPDRAEGYGYTF. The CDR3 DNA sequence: TGTGCCACCAGACCGGACAGGGCTGAGGGTTATGGCTACACCTTC.

The CDR3 sequence is CASGTAAYQEAFF. The CDR3 coding sequence is TGTGCCAGCGGCACCGCAGCTTACCAGGAAGCTTTCTTT. V and J are TRBV7-9 and TRBJ1-1, with D unresolved. Germline assignment: CDR1 SEHNR and CDR2 FQNEAQ (reference sequence). CDR3 size: 13 residues. V dropped 8 bases and J dropped 8 bases, with 18 bases sitting between them. The entire variable domain, with the rest obtained from reference TRBV7-9 and TRBJ1-1, is as follows: DTGVSQNPRHKITKRGQNVTFRCDPISEHNRLYWYRQTLGQGPEFLTYFQNEAQLEKSRLLSDRFSAERPKGSFSTLEIQRTEQGDSAMYLCASGTAAYQEAFFGQGTRLTVV.

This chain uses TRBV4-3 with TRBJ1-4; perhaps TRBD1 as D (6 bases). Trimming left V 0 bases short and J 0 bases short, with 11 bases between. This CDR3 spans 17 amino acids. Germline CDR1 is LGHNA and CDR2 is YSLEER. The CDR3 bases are TGCGCCAGCAGCCAAGAGGGGGGCGGAACAACTAATGAAAAACTGTTTTTT. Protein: CASSQEGGGTTNEKLFF.

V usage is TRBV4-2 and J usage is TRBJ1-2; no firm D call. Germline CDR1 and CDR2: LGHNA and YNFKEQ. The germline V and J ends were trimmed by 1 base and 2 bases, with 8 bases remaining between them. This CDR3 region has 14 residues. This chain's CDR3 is CASSQGFENYGYTF. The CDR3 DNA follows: TGTGCCAGCAGCCAAGGGTTCGAGAACTATGGCTACACCTTC.

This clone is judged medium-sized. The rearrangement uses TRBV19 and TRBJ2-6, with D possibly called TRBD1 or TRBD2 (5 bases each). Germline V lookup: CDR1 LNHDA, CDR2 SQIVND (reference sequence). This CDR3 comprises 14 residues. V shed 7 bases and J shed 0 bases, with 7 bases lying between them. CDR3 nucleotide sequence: TGTGCCAGTATTGGGACCTCTGGGGCCAACGTCCTGACTTTC. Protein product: CASIGTSGANVLTF. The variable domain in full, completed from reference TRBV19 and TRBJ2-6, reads DGGITQSPKYLFRKEGQNVTLSCEQNLNHDAMYWYRQDPGQGLRLIYYSQIVNDFQKGDIAEGYSVSREKKESFPLTVTSAQKNPTAFYLCASIGTSGANVLTFGAGSRLTVL.

CDR3 protein: CASSFGQVQFF. The CDR3 region has the DNA TGTGCCAGCAGCTTCGGACAGGTGCAGTTCTTC. The J gene is TRBJ2-1, the V gene TRBV5-6; 7 bases align to TRBD1. Germline V gives CDR1 SGHDT, CDR2 YYEEEE. The CDR3 loop spans 11 amino acids. V lost 2 bases, J lost 12 bases, and 2 bases stayed unmatched.

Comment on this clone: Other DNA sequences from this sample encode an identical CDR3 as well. The CDR3 spells CASSTTGGDGYTF. As DNA, the CDR3 is TGTGCCAGTAGTACTACAGGGGGAGATGGCTACACCTTC. The chain links TRBV19 to TRBJ1-2, with TRBD1 matching 8 bases. V was pared by 4 bases and J by 6 bases, with 4 bases of the junction left unmatched. The CDR3 length is 13 residues. The germline V gene encodes CDR1 LNHDA and CDR2 SQIVND (reference sequence).